The clone carrying this T cell receptor beta chain was detected a few times. Antigen: not known. These data come from a study of post-analysis software for immune sequencing data. Study summary: The patients showed relapsing-remitting, secondary progressive and progressive-relapsing multiple sclerosis courses. General study points: In patients, five or six TRBV segments were more frequent than in controls, with TRBV5-6, TRBV5-1 and TRBV20-1 among them. By F measure, samples from a shared preparation batch strongly co-clustered. The normalized Chao1 diversity of multiple sclerosis patients was significantly lower than that of controls.

Germline-derived CDR1 and CDR2 are SNHLY and FYNNEI. This CDR3 region has 12 residues. V was pared by 2 bases and J by 5 bases, with 6 bases between. Unique-molecular-identifier-tagged TCR beta cDNA libraries were used. The yield from around 1 to 10 million T cells was 500,000 or so cDNA molecules in total. TCRdb ran MiXCR on the PCR reads and lists one entry per CDR3 protein. The sample records some 260,000 distinct CDR3 sequences, 35% to 40% being singletons. The sequenced sample consisted of blood. The receptor was derived from a girl aged 10-17 years with multiple sclerosis. The rearrangement joins TRBV2 to TRBJ1-2, with no clear D. CDR3 in DNA: TGTGCCAGCAGTGAAACGGATTATGGCTACACCTTC. Protein product: CASSETDYGYTF.